The 22 T cell receptor beta chains below come from one sample, sequenced in a study of blood T cell repertoires in COVID-19. The assay was immunoSEQ multiplex PCR, and TCRdb's table has in-frame clones only and misses some. The sample has 330,000 or so clones, 80% to 90% seen once. The sequenced sample consisted of peripheral blood. The source of these receptors is a man aged 25-45 years with COVID-19, enrolled during active disease.

The chain couples TRBV6-6 to TRBJ1-2; 8 bases are a match to TRBD1. Looked up from germline, CDR1 is MNHNY and CDR2 is SVGAGI (reference sequence). The CDR3 has 16 residues. Trimming removed 0 bases from V and 7 bases from J; junction bases left unmatched: 10. Here the CDR3 reads CASSYSRRTGSSGYTF. CDR3 nucleotides: TGTGCCAGCAGTTACTCGAGGAGGACAGGGTCTTCTGGCTACACCTTC.

This clone occurred once. The chain employs TRBV9 and TRBJ2-1; 15 bases agree with TRBD2. V dropped 4 bases and J dropped 7; count of bases not matched to a gene: 6. CDR1 and CDR2 (germline): SGDLS, YYNGEE. The CDR3 is 16 amino acids. CDR3 in DNA: TGTGCCAGCAGCACCCCCGGGACTAGCGGGAGGAATGAGCAGTTCTTC. This gives the protein CASSTPGTSGRNEQFF.

The V call is TRBV7-3, the J call TRBJ2-5, with D perhaps matching TRBD2 (5 bases). Trimming cost V 5 bases and J 7 bases, with 14 bases left between them. This CDR3 is built from 13 residues. Germline V CDR1 and CDR2: SGHTA, FQGTGA. The CDR3 sequence is CASSPRGSGTQYF. In DNA form, the CDR3 reads TGTGCCAGCAGCCCCCGGGGTTCCGGGACCCAGTACTTC.

The J gene is TRBJ2-3, the V gene TRBV27; 9 bases map to TRBD1. From germline, CDR1 is MNHEY and CDR2 SMNVEV (reference sequence). This CDR3 comprises 17 residues. V was clipped by 2 bases and J by 4 bases; unmatched bases: 10. CDR3 amino acids: CASSLSPGQGLSDTQYF. The CDR3 DNA sequence: TGTGCCAGCAGTTTAAGCCCGGGACAGGGTTTGTCAGATACGCAGTATTTT.

The chain recombines TRBV2 with TRBJ2-5; 11 bases fit TRBD1. The ends lost 4 bases at V and 2 bases at J; junction bases unmatched: 6. Germline V gene data show CDR1 as SNHLY and CDR2 as FYNNEI. The CDR3 covers 16 residues. CDR3 sequence reads: CASSAGQGVSQETQYF. CDR3 DNA sequence: TGTGCCAGCAGTGCGGGACAGGGGGTGTCGCAAGAGACCCAGTACTTC.

The chain combines TRBV4-2 with TRBJ2-7; 7 bases align to TRBD2. V was clipped by 4 bases and J by 6 bases; unmatched bases: 6. The germline V gene has CDR1 LGHNA and CDR2 YNFKEQ. The length of the CDR3 is 13 residues. CDR3 sequence reads: CASSPRLAGEQYF. The CDR3 DNA is TGTGCCAGCAGCCCTCGACTAGCCGGCGAGCAGTACTTC.

This clone has a single count. Written as DNA, the CDR3 is TGTGCCAGCAGCTTAAATTCGGGTGGCGGCTACACCTTC. Its translation is CASSLNSGGGYTF. This chain connects TRBV7-9 to TRBJ1-2; unclear D gene. From germline, CDR1 is SEHNR and CDR2 FQNEAQ (reference sequence). The CDR3 is 13 residues long. Trimming removed 2 bases at V and 8 bases at J, with 12 bases between. Full variable domain (missing parts from reference TRBV7-9 and TRBJ1-2): DTGVSQNPRHKITKRGQNVTFRCDPISEHNRLYWYRQTLGQGPEFLTYFQNEAQLEKSRLLSDRFSAERPKGSFSTLEIQRTEQGDSAMYLCASSLNSGGGYTFGSGTRLTVV.

The rearrangement links TRBV27 to TRBJ1-2; 7 bases line up with TRBD1. The J segment lost 4 bases and the V segment lost 4 bases, leaving 9 bases of the junction unmatched. The length of the CDR3 is 15 residues. CDR1 is MNHEY and CDR2 is SMNVEV in the germline V gene (reference sequence). The chain's CDR3 is CASSSRTGQTYGYTF. CDR3 sequence (DNA): TGTGCCAGCAGTTCTCGGACAGGCCAAACCTATGGCTACACCTTC.

The count of this clone is one. V usage is TRBV18 and J usage is TRBJ1-1, with 9 bases identical to TRBD1. Per the germline V gene, CDR1 is KGHSH and CDR2 is LQKENI. The CDR3 covers 16 residues. V gave up 4 bases and J gave up 5 bases; unmatched junction bases: 11. The CDR3 here is CASSRREGQGSTEAFF. The CDR3 bases are TGTGCCAGCTCACGTCGGGAAGGACAGGGGAGTACTGAAGCTTTCTTT.

The rearrangement uses TRBV5-4 and TRBJ1-2; 9 nucleotides line up with TRBD1. This CDR3 region has 13 residues. V lost 0 bases to trimming and J lost 10 bases; unmatched junction nucleotides: 4. Germline V gene lookup returns CDR1 SGHNT and CDR2 YYREEE (reference sequence). The DNA of the CDR3 is TGTGCCAGCAGCTTGGAAACAGGGGGCACCTACACCTTC. Protein: CASSLETGGTYTF.

This chain uses TRBV12-5 with TRBJ2-3, with 9 bases identical to TRBD1. The CDR3 runs to 15 residues. Germline CDR1 reads LGHNT; CDR2 reads FRNRAP. Trimming took 5 bases from V and 6 from J; bases not matched to a gene: 9. The CDR3: CASGLGQGTGDTQYF. The CDR3, as DNA: TGTGCTAGTGGTCTCGGACAGGGGACAGGGGATACGCAGTATTTT. Supplemented by reference TRBV12-5 and TRBJ2-3, the full variable domain reads DARVTQTPRHKVTEMGQEVTMRCQPILGHNTVFWYRQTMMQGLELLAYFRNRAPLDDSGMPKDRFSAEMPDATLATLKIQPSEPRDSAVYFCASGLGQGTGDTQYFGPGTRLTVL.

The rearrangement uses TRBV19 and TRBJ2-1; 14 bases map to TRBD2. The CDR3 spans 17 residues. The germline CDR1 and CDR2 sequences are LNHDA and SQIVND (reference sequence). After removal of 3 bases from V and 4 bases from J, the junction contained 5 bases not matched to a gene. CDR3 residues: CASSIRTSGRTYNEQFF. DNA of the CDR3: TGTGCCAGTAGTATCAGGACTAGCGGGAGGACGTACAATGAGCAGTTCTTC.

The chain joins TRBV11-2 to TRBJ2-3; no clear D. This CDR3 is 14 amino acids long. The V end was cut by 1 base, the J end by 6 bases, with 11 bases between. Germline V gives CDR1 SGHAT, CDR2 FQNNGV. In DNA, the CDR3 is TGTGCCAGCAGCTTAGTGAGGAGTGGGGATACGCAGTATTTT. As protein: CASSLVRSGDTQYF.

The DNA of the CDR3 is TGTGCCAGCAGCTGGGACAGGGGGCTTTTAAGTGAAAAACTGTTTTTT. This sequence encodes CASSWDRGLLSEKLFF. The V call is TRBV2, the J call TRBJ1-4; TRBD1 matches 12 bases. Germline V gene data show CDR1 as SNHLY and CDR2 as FYNNEI. The CDR3 runs 16 residues. V trimming: 6 bases; J trimming: 7 bases; junction bases outside the gene matches: 9.

The chain carries TRBV29-1 and TRBJ2-2, with TRBD1 matching 10 bases. J gave up 2 bases and V 6 bases, and 3 bases lay outside the gene matches. The CDR3 runs to 14 residues. CDR1 and CDR2 from the germline V gene are SQVTM and ANQGSEA. CDR3: CSVLTGGNTGELFF. In DNA form, the CDR3 reads TGCAGCGTCCTGACAGGGGGCAACACCGGGGAGCTGTTTTTT.

This chain connects TRBV27 to TRBJ1-6; the D is unclear. The V gene's germline CDR1 is MNHEY and CDR2 SMNVEV (reference sequence). V dropped 0 bases and J dropped 7 bases, with 7 bases sitting between them. The CDR3 is 14 amino acids. The DNA for the CDR3 is TGTGCCAGCAGTTTATCCGGGTTGAATTCACCCCTCCACTTT. It specifies CASSLSGLNSPLHF.

This chain's CDR3 is CASSLDRGPGEQYF. Here the CDR3 DNA reads TGTGCCAGCAGCTTAGACAGGGGGCCGGGCGAGCAGTACTTC. The V call is TRBV7-2, the J call TRBJ2-7, with TRBD1 identical over 9 bases. Looked up from germline, CDR1 is SGHTA and CDR2 is FQGNSA. V was pared by 1 base and J by 6 bases, with 4 bases of the junction left unmatched. The length of the CDR3 is 14 residues.

This clone was seen just once. V is TRBV18 and J is TRBJ1-1; perhaps TRBD1 as D (5 bases). The length of the CDR3 is 13 residues. Trimming removed 7 bases at V and 7 bases at J, with 16 bases between. Germline V gene data show CDR1 as KGHSH and CDR2 as LQKENI. CDR3 loop: CASLLDIQFEAFF. In DNA, the CDR3 is TGTGCCAGCTTGTTGGACATACAGTTTGAAGCTTTCTTT.

This clone came up a few times. This chain joins TRBV4-3 and TRBJ1-2, with D uncertain. V was pared by 0 bases and J by 7 bases, with 9 bases between. In germline, CDR1 is LGHNA, CDR2 YSLEER. The CDR3 covers 13 residues. CDR3 sequence (DNA): TGCGCCAGCAGCCAAGATCTAGAGGGTGGCTACACCTTC. Its translation is CASSQDLEGGYTF.

The chain links TRBV5-4 to TRBJ1-2; the D gene is possibly TRBD1 (6 bases). The ends were cut back, 4 bases at V and 0 bases at J, with 16 bases in the middle. The germline V gene has CDR1 SGHNT and CDR2 YYREEE (reference sequence). The CDR3 length is 16 residues. CDR3 DNA: TGTGCCAGCAGCCCCCCGGACAGCTCATCTAACTATGGCTACACCTTC. Protein sequence: CASSPPDSSSNYGYTF.

The V gene is TRBV5-1, the J gene TRBJ2-3, with D unclear. The V end lost 0 bases, the J end lost 2 bases, and 10 bases lay between the germline ends. The CDR3 is made up of 15 amino acids. The germline CDR1 and CDR2 sequences are SGHRS and YFSETQ. This CDR3 is CASSLGLPNTDTQYF. DNA for the CDR3: TGCGCCAGCAGCTTGGGTCTACCGAACACAGATACGCAGTATTTT.

This clone was observed a single time. This chain uses TRBV7-6 with TRBJ2-1, with TRBD1 as a possible D gene (7 bases). Germline loops: CDR1 SGHVS, CDR2 FNYEAQ. V dropped 4 bases and J dropped 10 bases, with 23 bases sitting between them. The CDR3 spans 16 residues. The CDR3 DNA follows: TGTGCCAGCAGCTCGGGACAGCTTTTCGATGGGGGGGAGCAGTTCTTC. It yields the protein CASSSGQLFDGGEQFF.